These 25 T cell receptor beta chains were sequenced from one sample in a study of cytomegalovirus exposure and HLA in healthy donors. 60 Vbeta and 13 Jbeta primers were used in PCR. TCRdb's copy holds only in-frame clones and misses some; the assay was immunoSEQ multiplex PCR. The sample has tens of thousands of clones; just under 70% are singletons. Sample: PBMCs. These receptors originate from a woman between 45 and 60 years old in good health and CMV-seropositive.

This clone was seen many times. The chain links TRBV7-3 to TRBJ1-1; TRBD1 matches at 9 bases. The germline CDR1 and CDR2 sequences are SGHTA and FQGTGA. J lost 1 base, V lost 0 bases, and 6 bases had no gene match. CDR3 length: 17 residues. CDR3 residues: CASSLTRGQGQNTEAFF. DNA for the CDR3: TGTGCCAGCAGCTTAACAAGGGGACAGGGACAGAACACTGAAGCTTTCTTT.

The genes are TRBV27 and TRBJ2-2, with TRBD2 matching over 11 bases. Losses at the gene ends were 7 bases for V and 3 bases for J; bases not matched to a gene: 4. Germline V gene sequence: CDR1 MNHEY, CDR2 SMNVEV (reference sequence). This CDR3 is 15 amino acids long. The CDR3: CASTRLAGYTGELFF. CDR3 sequence (DNA): TGTGCCAGCACTAGACTAGCGGGGTACACCGGGGAGCTGTTTTTT.

The genes are TRBV27 and TRBJ1-2; TRBD1 aligns across 7 bases. V shed 6 bases, J shed 6 bases, and the junction held 7 bases outside the gene matches. Germline loops: CDR1 MNHEY, CDR2 SMNVEV (reference sequence). The CDR3 has 13 residues. As DNA, the CDR3 is TGTGCCAGCAGGACCGGGACAGCGAATGGCTACACCTTC. Amino acids: CASRTGTANGYTF.

Of note for this clone: One junction end disagrees with the germline gene, perhaps due to a read error. The V call is TRBV5-4, the J call TRBJ2-2; weak D call: TRBD2 (6 bases). The CDR3 totals 14 residues. The V gene's germline CDR1 is SGHNT and CDR2 YYREEE (reference sequence). DNA of the CDR3: TGTGACAGCAGCTTGGGCGGGGTCACCGGGGAGCTGTTTTTT. As protein: CDSSLGGVTGELFF.

V gene TRBV9 combines with J gene TRBJ2-7; no clear D. Between the trimmed V and J ends, which lost 0 bases and 2 bases, there was a span of 3 bases. CDR1 and CDR2 from the germline V gene are SGDLS and YYNGEE. This CDR3 spans 12 amino acids. As DNA, the CDR3 is TGTGCCAGCAGCGTAGGAGCCTACGAGCAGTACTTC. Its translation is CASSVGAYEQYF.

The CDR3: CASSVPDTRTGELFF. The CDR3 DNA reads TGTGCCAGCAGCGTGCCCGATACGCGGACCGGGGAGCTGTTTTTT. This rearrangement joins TRBV9 to TRBJ2-2; no reliable D call. Germline CDR1 and CDR2: SGDLS and YYNGEE. The CDR3 spans 15 residues. V lost 2 bases and J lost 5, with 13 bases in between. The complete variable domain, with remaining parts taken from reference TRBV9 and TRBJ2-2, reads DSGVTQTPKHLITATGQRVTLRCSPRSGDLSVYWYQQSLDQGLQFLIQYYNGEERAKGNILERFSAQQFPDLHSELNLSSLELGDSALYFCASSVPDTRTGELFFGEGSRLTVL.

The CDR3 reads CATSRARMGGIGSGANVLTF. In DNA, the CDR3 is TGTGCCACCAGCAGAGCCCGGATGGGGGGAATTGGCTCTGGGGCCAACGTCCTGACTTTC. The chain is built from TRBV15 and TRBJ2-6; TRBD2 might be the D (6 bases). The germline V gene encodes CDR1 LNHNV and CDR2 YYDKDF (reference sequence). Between the trimmed V and J ends, which lost 1 base and 0 bases, there was a span of 19 bases. The CDR3 has 20 residues.

The rearrangement links TRBV10-3 to TRBJ2-1, with D hard to call. V shed 10 bases and J shed 8 bases, with 27 bases lying between them. CDR1 is ENHRY, CDR2 SYGVKD, per germline. This CDR3 has 16 residues. CDR3 loop: CASPNPVWFERHEQFF. As DNA, the CDR3 is TGTGCCAGCCCTAATCCGGTTTGGTTCGAACGCCATGAGCAGTTCTTC.

The chain joins TRBV5-6 to TRBJ2-2, with a possible D match to TRBD1 (5 bases). V dropped 4 bases and J dropped 0 bases, with 13 bases sitting between them. The CDR3 has 16 amino acids. Germline assignment: CDR1 SGHDT and CDR2 YYEEEE. CDR3 residues: CASSPDQGSNTGELFF. In nucleotides, the CDR3 is TGTGCCAGCAGCCCGGATCAGGGATCGAACACCGGGGAGCTGTTTTTT.

The rearrangement uses TRBV5-1 and TRBJ2-7, with D perhaps matching TRBD2 (6 bases). Trimming took off 5 bases at V and 3 bases at J, with 12 bases between the two ends. CDR1 and CDR2 from the germline V gene are SGHRS and YFSETQ. CDR3 length equals 13 residues. This CDR3 is CASSPGTLYEQYF. The CDR3 DNA reads TGCGCCAGCAGTCCCGGGACTCTCTACGAGCAGTACTTC.

In DNA, the CDR3 is TGTGCCAGCAGTATTATCTCAGGAGGGAAGTACAATGAGCAGTTCTTC. This translates into CASSIISGGKYNEQFF. This rearrangement joins TRBV28 to TRBJ2-1; D might be TRBD2 (6 bases). The germline gives CDR1 MDHEN, CDR2 SYDVKM. Trimming removed 5 bases at V and 4 bases at J, with 18 bases between. The length of the CDR3 is 16 residues.

The rearrangement joins TRBV28 to TRBJ2-1; 8 nucleotides match TRBD2. CDR3 size: 15 residues. Germline V gene lookup returns CDR1 MDHEN and CDR2 SYDVKM. V shed 3 bases and J 3 bases; nucleotides not matched to a gene: 4. DNA of the CDR3: TGTGCCAGCAGTTTCAGCGGGAGATACTACAATGAGCAGTTCTTC. Amino acids: CASSFSGRYYNEQFF. The full variable domain, rest sourced from reference TRBV28 and TRBJ2-1, is DVKVTQSSRYLVKRTGEKVFLECVQDMDHENMFWYRQDPGLGLRLIYFSYDVKMKEKGDIPEGYSVSREKKERFSLILESASTNQTSMYLCASSFSGRYYNEQFFGPGTRLTVL.

V and J are TRBV4-2 and TRBJ1-2; 7 positions agree with TRBD1. This CDR3 comprises 15 residues. V was clipped by 1 base and J by 3 bases; unmatched bases: 5. CDR1 is LGHNA and CDR2 is YNFKEQ in the germline V gene. The CDR3 spells CASSQATGDDYGYTF. Written as DNA, the CDR3 is TGTGCCAGCAGCCAAGCCACAGGGGACGACTATGGCTACACCTTC.

The J gene is TRBJ1-5, the V gene TRBV19; D is perhaps TRBD1 (6 bases). Germline V lookup: CDR1 LNHDA, CDR2 SQIVND (reference sequence). The CDR3 consists of 16 residues. V was trimmed by 8 bases and J by 2 bases, leaving 19 bases between them. The CDR3 here is CASANGGRGGNQPQHF. In DNA, the CDR3 is TGTGCCAGTGCCAACGGGGGGCGGGGCGGCAATCAGCCCCAGCATTTT.

This chain joins TRBV9 and TRBJ2-7, with D possibly matching TRBD1 (6 bases). CDR3 length equals 16 residues. Germline-derived CDR1 and CDR2 are SGDLS and YYNGEE. Trimming took off 3 bases at V and 2 bases at J, with 18 bases between the two ends. CDR3 protein: CASSARPGAAAYEQYF. In DNA, the CDR3 is TGTGCCAGCAGCGCCCGACCAGGGGCGGCTGCCTACGAGCAGTACTTC. Combining the CDR3 with reference TRBV9 and TRBJ2-7 gives the whole variable domain DSGVTQTPKHLITATGQRVTLRCSPRSGDLSVYWYQQSLDQGLQFLIQYYNGEERAKGNILERFSAQQFPDLHSELNLSSLELGDSALYFCASSARPGAAAYEQYFGPGTRLTVT.

The gene calls are TRBV18 and TRBJ1-3; unclear D gene. V lost 3 bases and J 8 bases, leaving 11 bases between the germline ends. Germline CDR1 KGHSH, CDR2 LQKENI. CDR3 length equals 13 residues. CDR3 DNA sequence: TGTGCCAGCTCACCCCCAGTTTCTGACACCATATATTTT. Protein sequence: CASSPPVSDTIYF. Together with reference TRBV18 and TRBJ1-3, the CDR3 gives the full variable domain: NAGVMQNPRHLVRRRGQEARLRCSPMKGHSHVYWYRQLPEEGLKFMVYLQKENIIDESGMPKERFSAEFPKEGPSILRIQQVVRGDSAAYFCASSPPVSDTIYFGEGSWLTVV.

This chain links TRBV28 with TRBJ1-5; possible D gene TRBD1, 5 bases. The V end lost 7 bases, the J end lost 7 bases, and 17 bases lay between the germline ends. CDR3 length: 14 amino acids. Germline assignment: CDR1 MDHEN and CDR2 SYDVKM. DNA of the CDR3: TGTGCCAGCACCGCCCTCTCGGGGGGACAGCCCCAGCATTTT. Encoded protein: CASTALSGGQPQHF.

The gene calls are TRBV5-1 and TRBJ2-5, with a possible D match to TRBD2 (5 bases). Trimming stripped 3 bases from V and 4 bases from J, with 13 bases between. CDR3 length: 14 amino acids. Per germline, CDR1 SGHRS and CDR2 YFSETQ. The CDR3 nucleotides read TGCGCCAGCAGCTCGGAGAGGGCCCGAGAGACCCAGTACTTC. Protein: CASSSERARETQYF.

As for this clone: One end of the junction fails to match germline, which may point to a read error. This rearrangement joins TRBV28 to TRBJ1-2; TRBD1 might be the D (5 bases). This CDR3 comprises 11 residues. Looked up from germline, CDR1 is MDHEN and CDR2 is SYDVKM. CDR3 sequence: CATSSGVGYTF. Here the CDR3 DNA reads TGTGCCACCAGTTCGGGGGTCGGCTACACCTTC.

The chain joins TRBV4-1 to TRBJ2-3; D may be TRBD1 (5 bases). Germline CDR1 and CDR2: MGHRA and YSYEKL. The V gene lost 0 bases and the J gene lost 3 bases, with 13 bases spanning the gap. The CDR3 has 16 residues. The CDR3 DNA reads TGCGCCAGCAGCCAAGATACAGGCCCTCTGACAGATACGCAGTATTTT. Translated: CASSQDTGPLTDTQYF.

This clone was detected a few times. The rearrangement links TRBV5-1 to TRBJ2-3, with a possible D match to TRBD2 (6 bases). V was clipped by 0 bases and J by 7 bases, with 12 bases between them. This CDR3 is 14 amino acids long. Per germline, CDR1 SGHRS and CDR2 YFSETQ. The CDR3 sequence: CASSLVGRGNTQYF. Here the CDR3 DNA reads TGCGCCAGCAGCTTGGTTGGGCGCGGGAATACGCAGTATTTT.

This chain joins TRBV28 and TRBJ1-2; a weak D match, TRBD1 (5 bases). The germline V and J ends were trimmed by 5 bases and 2 bases, with 12 bases remaining between them. Germline V gene sequence: CDR1 MDHEN, CDR2 SYDVKM. The CDR3 totals 14 residues. The CDR3 spells CASSRGDGNYGYTF. CDR3 bases: TGTGCCAGCAGTCGCGGGGACGGAAACTATGGCTACACCTTC.

This clone was detected a few times. V is TRBV4-1 and J is TRBJ2-2; TRBD2 matches 7 bases. Germline V lookup: CDR1 MGHRA, CDR2 YSYEKL. The CDR3 spans 15 residues. After removal of 2 bases from V and 5 bases from J, the junction contained 5 bases not matched to a gene. The CDR3 DNA is TGCGCCAGCAGCCAATTGACTAGCATGACCGGGGAGCTGTTTTTT. Translated: CASSQLTSMTGELFF.

The rearrangement joins TRBV6-4 to TRBJ2-3, with 7 bases that match TRBD1. The V and J ends lost 2 bases and 1 base, in that order; junction bases with no gene match: 3. CDR1 is MRHNA and CDR2 is SNTAGT in the germline V gene. The CDR3 spans 15 residues. CDR3 protein: CASSDHGQGTDTQYF. Written as DNA, the CDR3 is TGTGCCAGCAGTGACCACGGACAGGGCACAGATACGCAGTATTTT.

This chain joins TRBV9 and TRBJ2-7, with D tentatively TRBD1 (6 bases). The CDR3 covers 16 residues. V was shortened by 0 bases and J by 7 bases, with 20 bases between the two germline ends. The germline gives CDR1 SGDLS, CDR2 YYNGEE. The CDR3 region has the DNA TGTGCCAGCAGCGTAGGGTCCACAGGGCGGTCTTGGGAGCAGTACTTC. Its translation: CASSVGSTGRSWEQYF.